This TCR beta chain was retrieved from a study of CD8 T cells in Susac syndrome. An input of about 0.5 to 1 ug of RNA was subjected to reverse transcription using random hexamers. Amplification of TCR beta CDR3 used immunoSEQ multiplex PCR across 54 Vbeta and 13 Jbeta. TCRdb recomputed calls from the immunoSEQ multiplex PCR reads with MiXCR, one row per CDR3 protein. The sample comprises about 200,000 distinct CDR3 sequences, nearly 95% of which are singletons, and 0.093% rests with the top ten. The authors sequenced TCR beta from blood CD8+ and CD4+ T cells. The multiple sclerosis controls, all treatment-naive patients, had relapsing-remitting disease that was stable or active. The CD8+ and CD4+ T cells were negatively isolated, with the TEMRA cells enriched by FACS. A remark on this clonotype: Mismatch with germline at one junction end may stem from a read error.

Germline CDR1 reads MNHNS; CDR2 reads SASEGT. CDR3 length equals 19 residues. Source material: CD4+ T cells from PBMCs. This chain joins TRBV6-1 and TRBJ2-1; tentatively, D is TRBD2 (6 bases). This sequence originates from a human donor with multiple sclerosis. The CDR3: CASGGTGRFIPPRGNEQFF. CDR3 coding DNA: TGTGCCAGCGGGGGGACGGGTCGTTTCATCCCTCCCCGCGGCAATGAACAGTTCTTC.